This passage covers 5 T cell receptor beta chains from one sample sequenced in a study of cytomegalovirus exposure and HLA in healthy donors. Both 60 Vbeta primers and 13 Jbeta primers went into the PCR. The assay was immunoSEQ multiplex PCR, and TCRdb's table has in-frame clones only and misses some. The table includes 110,000 or so clones, about 64% detected once. Sequencing was done on a sample of PBMCs. All receptors derive from a man in his late teens or twenties in good health and CMV-seropositive.

This chain links TRBV7-9 with TRBJ2-3; 9 bases align to TRBD1. Germline V gene data show CDR1 as SEHNR and CDR2 as FQNEAQ (reference sequence). There are 17 residues in the CDR3. Trimming cost V 5 bases and J 2 bases; bases outside gene matches: 11. The CDR3 is CASSTGQGGRNTDTQYF. The CDR3 bases are TGTGCCAGCAGCACGGGACAGGGCGGTAGGAACACAGATACGCAGTATTTT.

The sample holds one count of this clone. V gene TRBV2 combines with J gene TRBJ2-7; D perhaps matches TRBD1 (6 bases). The CDR3 length is 12 residues. Between the trimmed V and J ends, which lost 6 bases and 3 bases, there was a span of 9 bases. Germline loops: CDR1 SNHLY, CDR2 FYNNEI. The CDR3 DNA sequence: TGTGCCAGCAGGCAGGGGTTCTACGAGCAGTACTTC. This encodes CASRQGFYEQYF.

V gene TRBV7-9 combines with J gene TRBJ1-1, with 7 bases aligning to TRBD1. CDR3 length: 14 residues. V lost 1 base to trimming and J lost 5 bases; unmatched junction nucleotides: 4. Germline CDR1 reads SEHNR; CDR2 reads FQNEAQ (reference sequence). CDR3 nucleotide sequence: TGTGCCAGCAGCTTAGGGCAGGGGGAAACTGAAGCTTTCTTT. It codes for CASSLGQGETEAFF.

As DNA, the CDR3 is TGTGCCAGCGGGGCGCACCAGATTAGCGGGGGGCGGGGAGATACGCAGTATTTT. Protein product: CASGAHQISGGRGDTQYF. The rearrangement uses TRBV7-2 and TRBJ2-3; 10 bases agree with TRBD2. The CDR3 consists of 18 residues. Germline lookup yields CDR1 SGHTA and CDR2 FQGNSA. The J segment lost 5 bases and the V segment lost 8 bases, leaving 19 bases of the junction unmatched.

V and J are TRBV11-3 and TRBJ2-7; 12 positions agree with TRBD2. CDR1 SGHNT and CDR2 YENEEA come from the germline V gene. The CDR3 loop spans 15 amino acids. The ends lost 4 bases at V and 4 bases at J; junction bases unmatched: 5. CDR3 sequence: CASSSSGGASYEQYF. DNA of the CDR3: TGTGCCAGCAGCTCTAGCGGGGGGGCCTCGTACGAGCAGTACTTC.